This T cell receptor (beta chain) emerged from a study of cytotoxic CD8 clonotypes in ibrutinib-treated CLL. V shed 7 bases, J shed 6 bases, and the junction held 10 bases outside the gene matches. The CDR3 has 17 residues. In germline, CDR1 is MGHDK, CDR2 SYGVNS. The protocol was immunoSEQ multiplex PCR, while the TCRdb copy is restricted to in-frame clones and leaves out a portion. This table holds approximately 150,000 clones, 70% to 85% found once. The specimen comprised PBMCs, sampled after 12 months of ibrutinib treatment. V is TRBV25-1 and J is TRBJ2-1, with 15 bases aligning to TRBD2. This sequence was found in a human donor with chronic lymphocytic leukemia. The CDR3 DNA sequence: TGTGCCAGCACCGCGGGACTAGCGGGAGGAGTTGGCAATGAGCAGTTCTTC. It is translated as CASTAGLAGGVGNEQFF.